This T cell receptor delta chain was identified in a study of gamma-delta chains in newborns, infants, children. Study in general: Microbial exposure reportedly drives polyclonal innate γδ T cell expansion after birth.

TCRdb ran CATT on the reads. This sample yields 2,500 to 3,500 delta-chain clones, of which about 2.7% are seen a single time; 6.5% belongs to the top ten. The V and J ends lost 3 bases and 2 bases, in that order; junction bases with no gene match: 19. In germline, CDR1 is GEAIGNYY, CDR2 EKD. The CDR3 covers 20 residues. This clone showed up just a few times. Since a much larger clone is just one base distant, this may be a read error. The sequenced sample consisted of blood. The clonotype originates from a child who was a newborn, infant or young child, either healthy, febrile or measles-vaccinated (not recorded which). The chain links TRDV2 to TRDJ1, with 11 bases that match TRDD3. This CDR3 is CACDAVRSGGYHGGTDKLIF. The CDR3 nucleotides read TGTGCCTGTGACGCCGTCCGGTCTGGGGGATACCACGGGGGGACCGATAAACTCATCTTT.